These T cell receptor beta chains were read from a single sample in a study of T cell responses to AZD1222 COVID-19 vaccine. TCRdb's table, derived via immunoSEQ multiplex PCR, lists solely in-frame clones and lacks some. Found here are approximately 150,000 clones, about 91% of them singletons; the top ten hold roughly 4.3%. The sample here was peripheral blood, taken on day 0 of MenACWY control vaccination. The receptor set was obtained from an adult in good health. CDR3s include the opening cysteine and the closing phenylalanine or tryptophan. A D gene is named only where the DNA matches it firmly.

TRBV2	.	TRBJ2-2	TGTGCCAGCAGGGGTGCCGCGAACACCGGGGAGCTGTTTTTT	CASRGAANTGELFF
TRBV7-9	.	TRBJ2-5	TGTGCCAGCAGCTTACCTTTGAGGAAGGGTGAGACCCAGTACTTC	CASSLPLRKGETQYF
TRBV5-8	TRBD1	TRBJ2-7	TGTGCCAGCAGTCCGGGACAGGGGTTCTACGAGCAGTACTTC	CASSPGQGFYEQYF
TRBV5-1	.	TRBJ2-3	TGCGCCAGCAGCTTGGGAGCAGATACGCAGTATTTT	CASSLGADTQYF
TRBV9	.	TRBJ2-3	TGTGCCAGCAGCTTCCGGGACCGTAGCACAGATACGCAGTATTTT	CASSFRDRSTDTQYF
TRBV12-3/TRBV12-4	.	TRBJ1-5	TGTGCCAGCAGTTCCATCTCTGAGGGGACCCAGCATTTT	CASSSISEGTQHF
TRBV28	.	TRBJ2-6	TGTGCCAGCAGTGCCTCACTCCCTGGGGCCAACGTCCTGACTTTC	CASSASLPGANVLTF
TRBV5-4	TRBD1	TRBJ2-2	TGTGCCAGCAGCGACAGCAAGCACAGGGGGGTCACCGGGGAGCTGTTTTTT	CASSDSKHRGVTGELFF
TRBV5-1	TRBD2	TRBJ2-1	TGCGCCAGCAGCACGACTAGCGGGATGAATGAGCAGTTCTTC	CASSTTSGMNEQFF
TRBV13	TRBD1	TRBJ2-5	TGTGCCAGCAGCTGGTCCCGGGACAGGGGCACCCGGGGGGAGACCCAGTACTTC	CASSWSRDRGTRGETQYF
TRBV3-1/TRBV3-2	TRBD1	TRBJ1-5	TGTGCCAGCAGCCAAGGGTGGGGAACAGGGGGTTCCCAGCATTTT	CASSQGWGTGGSQHF
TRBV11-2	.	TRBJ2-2	TGTGCCAGCAGCTTAGACCTCCCTAAGACCGGGGAGCTGTTTTTT	CASSLDLPKTGELFF